A selection of T cell receptor beta chains follows, all from one sample in a study of T-cell reconstitution after alpha-beta-depleted transplantation in children. TCRdb re-called the PCR reads through MiXCR, storing one row per CDR3 protein. The top ten clones hold approximately 24% of a sample with 5,000 to 7,500 distinct CDR3 sequences, about 10% of them seen once. Sequencing used PBMCs, mostly from graft donor cells, obtained 180 days after TCRalphabeta/CD19-depleted stem cell transplant. All receptors come from a child younger than two who had a stem cell transplant for acute myeloid leukemia, so the T cells may come from the graft donor. CDR3s include the opening cysteine and the closing phenylalanine or tryptophan. Each record gives: D gene, J gene, clone size, V gene, CDR3 DNA, CDR3 protein. D genes are given only for firm matches. Clone size is stated in some rows and not others, as once, few, many or a class when expanded.

d_call: TRBD2; j_call: TRBJ2-3; clone_size: many; v_call: TRBV20-1; cdr3_nt: TGCAGTGCTAGAGGGCGGGAGGTAGATACGCAGTATTTT; cdr3_aa: CSARGREVDTQYF
d_call: TRBD2; j_call: TRBJ2-1; clone_size: many; v_call: TRBV5-1; cdr3_nt: TGCGCCAGCAGCTCGCTGACTAGCGGGACCGTTAGGAATGAGCAGTTCTTC; cdr3_aa: CASSSLTSGTVRNEQFF
d_call: NA; j_call: TRBJ2-7; clone_size: many; v_call: TRBV5-6; cdr3_nt: TGTGCCAGCAGCTTCAATCCCCAGGGGCGATCCTACGAGCAGTACTTC; cdr3_aa: CASSFNPQGRSYEQYF
d_call: NA; j_call: TRBJ2-4; clone_size: many; v_call: TRBV6-2/TRBV6-3; cdr3_nt: TGTGCCAGCATCCACAAGCGGCGGGAAAACATTCAGTACTTC; cdr3_aa: CASIHKRRENIQYF
d_call: NA; j_call: TRBJ1-1; clone_size: few; v_call: TRBV7-5; cdr3_nt: NA; cdr3_aa: CISVSEAQQVRGVSANTEAFF
d_call: TRBD2; j_call: TRBJ2-3; clone_size: many; v_call: TRBV4-3; cdr3_nt: TGCGCCAGCAGCCAAGGAGCGGGAGGGCCAATAGATACGCAGTATTTT; cdr3_aa: CASSQGAGGPIDTQYF
d_call: TRBD2; j_call: TRBJ2-1; clone_size: medium-sized; v_call: TRBV28; cdr3_nt: TGTGCCAGCAGATCTTACGACGGGACTAGGGGATACAATGAGCAGTTCTTC; cdr3_aa: CASRSYDGTRGYNEQFF
d_call: NA; j_call: TRBJ1-1; clone_size: many; v_call: TRBV19; cdr3_nt: TGTGCCAGTAGCAACAGGGACGGGAGGTTGCTAACTGAAGCTTTCTTT; cdr3_aa: CASSNRDGRLLTEAFF
d_call: NA; j_call: TRBJ1-2; clone_size: many; v_call: TRBV21-1; cdr3_nt: TGTGCCAGCGTCGTAGCAGGCCGTCCAGCCTATGGCTACACCTTC; cdr3_aa: CASVVAGRPAYGYTF
d_call: NA; j_call: TRBJ2-1; clone_size: NA; v_call: TRBV6-5; cdr3_nt: TGTGCCAGCAGTTACCCTTCAAGGGGGAATGAGCAGTTCTTC; cdr3_aa: CASSYPSRGNEQFF
d_call: NA; j_call: TRBJ2-2; clone_size: many; v_call: TRBV6-1; cdr3_nt: TGTGCCAGCACCAACACCGGGGAGCTGTTTTTT; cdr3_aa: CASTNTGELFF
d_call: TRBD1; j_call: TRBJ1-6; clone_size: medium-sized; v_call: TRBV5-6; cdr3_nt: TGTGCCAGCAGCCCCCAAGGCCGAGGGGGCAGCAATTCACCCCTCCACTTT; cdr3_aa: CASSPQGRGGSNSPLHF
d_call: TRBD2; j_call: TRBJ2-3; clone_size: many; v_call: TRBV27; cdr3_nt: TGTGCCAGCAGACAGGGGGGCAACAAACTAGCGGGAGCCTTGGATACGCAGTATTTT; cdr3_aa: CASRQGGNKLAGALDTQYF
d_call: NA; j_call: TRBJ2-2; clone_size: many; v_call: TRBV5-1; cdr3_nt: TGCGCCAGCAGCTTTGACTGCCCGGGGGCCGGGGAGCTGTTTTTT; cdr3_aa: CASSFDCPGAGELFF
d_call: NA; j_call: TRBJ1-1; clone_size: medium-sized; v_call: TRBV30; cdr3_nt: TGTGCCTGGAGTGTCTATATCGGGGGGGGAATGAACACTGAAGCTTTCTTT; cdr3_aa: CAWSVYIGGGMNTEAFF
d_call: TRBD1; j_call: TRBJ2-2; clone_size: many; v_call: TRBV2; cdr3_nt: TGTGCCAGCAGAGACCATATTGGGACAGGGGGAAACACCGGGGAGCTGTTTTTT; cdr3_aa: CASRDHIGTGGNTGELFF
d_call: NA; j_call: TRBJ1-1; clone_size: many; v_call: TRBV28; cdr3_nt: TGTGCCACCACCACCCACAGGGCGGGAACTGAAGCTTTCTTT; cdr3_aa: CATTTHRAGTEAFF
d_call: TRBD2; j_call: TRBJ2-1; clone_size: many; v_call: TRBV20-1; cdr3_nt: TGCAGTGCTTCGGGACTAGCGGGAGTAGAACAGTTCTTC; cdr3_aa: CSASGLAGVEQFF
d_call: TRBD1; j_call: TRBJ1-1; clone_size: many; v_call: TRBV20-1; cdr3_nt: TGCAGTGCTACCCAGACAGGGGGCTCTACTGAAGCTTTCTTT; cdr3_aa: CSATQTGGSTEAFF
d_call: NA; j_call: TRBJ2-2; clone_size: many; v_call: TRBV2; cdr3_nt: TGTGCCAGCAGTGAAAGGGGATTTGGGTCCGGGGAGCTGTTTTTT; cdr3_aa: CASSERGFGSGELFF
d_call: TRBD2; j_call: TRBJ2-7; clone_size: many; v_call: TRBV5-1; cdr3_nt: TGCGCCAGCAGCTTGGGGACTAGAATTAGCTACGAGCAGTACTTC; cdr3_aa: CASSLGTRISYEQYF
d_call: TRBD2; j_call: TRBJ2-1; clone_size: many; v_call: TRBV9; cdr3_nt: TGTGCCAGCAGCCCCCCCTATAATGGACTAGCGGGTTCTGAGCAGTTCTTC; cdr3_aa: CASSPPYNGLAGSEQFF
d_call: NA; j_call: TRBJ1-5; clone_size: medium-sized; v_call: TRBV28; cdr3_nt: TGTGCCAGCAGCACCCTACAAAATCAGCCCCAGCATTTT; cdr3_aa: CASSTLQNQPQHF
d_call: TRBD1; j_call: TRBJ2-2; clone_size: NA; v_call: TRBV5-1; cdr3_nt: TGCGCCAGCAGCGCCCGGGACAGGAACACCGGGGAGCTGTTTTTT; cdr3_aa: CASSARDRNTGELFF
d_call: NA; j_call: TRBJ2-1; clone_size: NA; v_call: TRBV5-1; cdr3_nt: TGCGCCAGCAGCTTCAGCGGACCTAGCTACAATGAGCAGTTCTTC; cdr3_aa: CASSFSGPSYNEQFF
d_call: NA; j_call: TRBJ1-3; clone_size: many; v_call: TRBV4-3; cdr3_nt: TGCGCCAGCAGCCAAATATCAGGAAACACCATATATTTT; cdr3_aa: CASSQISGNTIYF
d_call: TRBD1; j_call: TRBJ2-2; clone_size: large; v_call: TRBV20-1; cdr3_nt: TGCAGTGCTCAAAGGGCAGGGGGCTTCGGGACCGGGGAGCTGTTTTTT; cdr3_aa: CSAQRAGGFGTGELFF
d_call: TRBD2; j_call: TRBJ2-7; clone_size: many; v_call: TRBV12-3/TRBV12-4; cdr3_nt: TGTGCCAGCAGTTCGGGACTAGCGGGAGGCAGTCGGTACTTC; cdr3_aa: CASSSGLAGGSRYF
d_call: NA; j_call: TRBJ2-2; clone_size: NA; v_call: TRBV7-5; cdr3_nt: NA; cdr3_aa: CISVSEAPWTGRNTGELFF
d_call: TRBD2; j_call: TRBJ2-2; clone_size: many; v_call: TRBV7-9; cdr3_nt: TGTGCCAGCAGCTTAGCTAGCGGGAGGGCCTCCGGGGAGCTGTTTTTT; cdr3_aa: CASSLASGRASGELFF
d_call: TRBD2; j_call: TRBJ2-3; clone_size: NA; v_call: TRBV2; cdr3_nt: TGTGCCAGCAGCCCCAGACTAGCGGGAGGCCCAGATACGCAGTATTTT; cdr3_aa: CASSPRLAGGPDTQYF
d_call: NA; j_call: TRBJ1-3; clone_size: many; v_call: TRBV12-3/TRBV12-4; cdr3_nt: TGTGCCAGCAATACTCTCGGGCCCTGCTCTGGAAACACCATATATTTT; cdr3_aa: CASNTLGPCSGNTIYF
d_call: NA; j_call: TRBJ2-5; clone_size: many; v_call: TRBV21-1; cdr3_nt: TGTGCCAGCAGCCAGGACAGCGAACCAGGAGAGACCCAGTACTTC; cdr3_aa: CASSQDSEPGETQYF
d_call: TRBD2; j_call: TRBJ2-3; clone_size: medium-sized; v_call: TRBV5-5; cdr3_nt: TGTGCCAGCAGCTTGGCCTGGACTAGCGGGAGATCAGATACGCAGTATTTT; cdr3_aa: CASSLAWTSGRSDTQYF
d_call: NA; j_call: TRBJ2-7; clone_size: medium-sized; v_call: TRBV28; cdr3_nt: TGTGCCAGCAGTTTATGGGACATTAAAGGGCCCTACGAGCAGTACTTC; cdr3_aa: CASSLWDIKGPYEQYF
d_call: TRBD1; j_call: TRBJ1-6; clone_size: many; v_call: TRBV9; cdr3_nt: TGTGCCAGCAGCGTAACCTCGCAGGGGGCCCGGGGAGGACCCCTCCACTTT; cdr3_aa: CASSVTSQGARGGPLHF
d_call: TRBD2; j_call: TRBJ2-1; clone_size: many; v_call: TRBV19; cdr3_nt: TGTGCCAGTAGTAGTAGCGGGCTCAATGAGCAGTTCTTC; cdr3_aa: CASSSSGLNEQFF
d_call: TRBD1; j_call: TRBJ2-7; clone_size: many; v_call: TRBV7-8; cdr3_nt: TGTGCCAGCAGAAGACAGGGGCCCCCCTACGAGCAGTACTTC; cdr3_aa: CASRRQGPPYEQYF
d_call: NA; j_call: TRBJ1-1; clone_size: many; v_call: TRBV5-6; cdr3_nt: TGTGCCAGCAGCTTGTATGGCAGGGCGTGGGGGAACACTGAAGCTTTCTTT; cdr3_aa: CASSLYGRAWGNTEAFF
d_call: NA; j_call: TRBJ2-1; clone_size: many; v_call: TRBV7-9; cdr3_nt: TGTGCCAGCAGCCCGGGGGGCACCATATACAATGAGCAGTTCTTC; cdr3_aa: CASSPGGTIYNEQFF
d_call: NA; j_call: TRBJ1-1; clone_size: many; v_call: TRBV7-9; cdr3_nt: TGTGCCAGCAGCCCTCTTGTCTCGGGTCCCCCGGAGGCTTTCTTT; cdr3_aa: CASSPLVSGPPEAFF
d_call: TRBD1; j_call: TRBJ2-2; clone_size: many; v_call: TRBV6-4; cdr3_nt: TGTGCCAGCAGCCGGGACAGGAACACCGGGGAGCTGTTTTTT; cdr3_aa: CASSRDRNTGELFF
d_call: TRBD2; j_call: TRBJ2-7; clone_size: many; v_call: TRBV28; cdr3_nt: TGTGCCAGCAGTCCTAGCTTGCCCCTAGCGGGAGTAGGGGAGCAGTACTTC; cdr3_aa: CASSPSLPLAGVGEQYF
d_call: NA; j_call: TRBJ2-3; clone_size: medium-sized; v_call: TRBV7-9; cdr3_nt: TGTGCCAGCCGGATTTGGGCCACAGATACGCAGTATTTT; cdr3_aa: CASRIWATDTQYF
d_call: NA; j_call: TRBJ2-7; clone_size: many; v_call: TRBV12-3/TRBV12-4; cdr3_nt: TGTGCCAGCAGTTTAGGGACACTCAAGTACTTC; cdr3_aa: CASSLGTLKYF
d_call: NA; j_call: TRBJ2-1; clone_size: many; v_call: TRBV28; cdr3_nt: TGTGCCAGCAGTCGCGGGTGGCAGGGGTACAATGAGCAGTTCTTC; cdr3_aa: CASSRGWQGYNEQFF
d_call: NA; j_call: TRBJ2-3; clone_size: many; v_call: TRBV7-9; cdr3_nt: TGTGCCAGCAGCTTAGAGAGGAGCACAGATACGCAGTATTTT; cdr3_aa: CASSLERSTDTQYF
d_call: TRBD2; j_call: TRBJ2-1; clone_size: large; v_call: TRBV28; cdr3_nt: TGTGCCAGCACCCTAGCGGGAGGGTCCTACAATGAGCAGTTCTTC; cdr3_aa: CASTLAGGSYNEQFF
d_call: NA; j_call: TRBJ2-7; clone_size: medium-sized; v_call: TRBV6-5; cdr3_nt: TGTGCCAGCAGTTACTCGCAACCCATCTACGAGCAGTACTTC; cdr3_aa: CASSYSQPIYEQYF
d_call: TRBD2; j_call: TRBJ2-7; clone_size: many; v_call: TRBV28; cdr3_nt: TGTGCCAGCAGTTATCCGGGACTAGCGGCCTACGAGCAGTACTTC; cdr3_aa: CASSYPGLAAYEQYF
d_call: TRBD2; j_call: TRBJ2-7; clone_size: many; v_call: TRBV5-1; cdr3_nt: TGCGCCAGCAGCTTGGTGGCGGGAGCCTACGAGCAGTACTTC; cdr3_aa: CASSLVAGAYEQYF
d_call: NA; j_call: TRBJ1-2; clone_size: many; v_call: TRBV5-1; cdr3_nt: TGCGCCAGCAGCTTGGCCAGCGGGTATGGCTACACCTTC; cdr3_aa: CASSLASGYGYTF
d_call: NA; j_call: TRBJ2-7; clone_size: many; v_call: TRBV12-3/TRBV12-4; cdr3_nt: TGTGCCAGCAGTCGGGCCCCCTACGAGCAGTACTTC; cdr3_aa: CASSRAPYEQYF
d_call: NA; j_call: TRBJ2-1; clone_size: medium-sized; v_call: TRBV28; cdr3_nt: TGTGCCATCTCTCGACTGAACAATGAGCAGTTCTTC; cdr3_aa: CAISRLNNEQFF
d_call: NA; j_call: TRBJ2-1; clone_size: NA; v_call: TRBV11-1; cdr3_nt: TGTGCCAGCAGCTTAGAAGGGTGGTCCTACAATGAGCAGTTCTTC; cdr3_aa: CASSLEGWSYNEQFF
d_call: TRBD2; j_call: TRBJ2-3; clone_size: NA; v_call: TRBV2; cdr3_nt: TGTGCCAGCAGAAGGACTAGCGGGGAAGATACGCAGTATTTT; cdr3_aa: CASRRTSGEDTQYF
d_call: NA; j_call: TRBJ1-2; clone_size: many; v_call: TRBV20-1; cdr3_nt: TGCAGTGCACCTGACGGAGCATATGGCTACACCTTC; cdr3_aa: CSAPDGAYGYTF
d_call: TRBD2; j_call: TRBJ2-1; clone_size: medium-sized; v_call: TRBV9; cdr3_nt: TGTGCCAGCAGCGTAGCCCCGACTAGCGGGAGATTCAATGAGCAGTTCTTC; cdr3_aa: CASSVAPTSGRFNEQFF
d_call: NA; j_call: TRBJ1-1; clone_size: medium-sized; v_call: TRBV28; cdr3_nt: TGTGCCAGCACCATAGTGGACACTGAAGCTTTCTTT; cdr3_aa: CASTIVDTEAFF
d_call: NA; j_call: TRBJ2-6; clone_size: many; v_call: TRBV3-1; cdr3_nt: TGTGCCAGCAGCCAAGGGCGGAACTCTGGGGCCAACGTCCTGACTTTC; cdr3_aa: CASSQGRNSGANVLTF